This T cell receptor (beta chain) stems from a study of T cells in Graves' hyperthyroidism and ophthalmopathy. This clonotype showed up many times. Its specificity is unknown. Per the germline V gene, CDR1 is DFQATT and CDR2 is SNEGSKA (reference sequence). CDR3 size: 14 residues. V lost 3 bases, J lost 0 bases, and 12 bases lay in between. Amplification of TCR beta CDR3 regions was performed using RNA transcripts as template. The HTBI primer set was used in a first-round RT-PCR of the TCR CDR3. TCRdb reprocessed the multiplex PCR reads with MiXCR, giving one entry per CDR3 protein. Of roughly 380,000 distinct CDR3 sequences in the sample, under 20% were seen once. Absent ophthalmopathy progression within 18 months defined stable Graves' hyperthyroidism. Using about 10 ml of fresh peripheral blood, PBMCs were prepared. Findings and caveats of the study: The model's output predicted ophthalmopathy at a median of roughly 6.9 months prior to onset.

V is TRBV20-1 and J is TRBJ2-7; D is perhaps TRBD2 (5 bases). This receptor was taken from a woman aged 18-30 years with Graves' hyperthyroidism. Sequencing was done on a sample of blood. This chain's CDR3 is CSASSASRSYEQYF. CDR3 nucleotide sequence: TGCAGTGCTAGCAGCGCTAGCCGCTCCTACGAGCAGTACTTC.